This T cell receptor (beta chain) was captured in a study of T cell repertoires in aging, cancer and after chemotherapy. Study as a whole: Six age groups, ranging from 30 or younger to 70 or older, included the donors. Study-level points and caveats: The repertoire data cannot show anything about immunological memory following chemotherapy. In each cancer cohort, median generation probability increased across chemotherapy, suggesting thymic output rebounded. Compared with age-matched healthy donors, untreated hematological or solid cancer patients showed higher blood TCR clonality.

By share, this clonotype counts as medium-sized. What it recognizes is unknown. Peripheral blood genomic DNA, not sorted cells or RNA, was the template. Rearranged V-D-J TRB sequences were amplified with a mixed TRB-A/B primer pool. TCRdb re-called the multiplex PCR reads through MiXCR, storing one row per CDR3 protein. The table includes roughly 6,600 distinct CDR3 sequences, under 30% detected once. This receptor was taken from a human donor in good health. Sequenced input: blood.

The CDR3 DNA is TGTGCCAGCAGTCTGCGGTCAGACGCTAGTGGCTACACCTTC. Its protein product is CASSLRSDASGYTF. The rearrangement links TRBV27 to TRBJ1-2; D uncertain. The CDR3 has 14 amino acids. CDR1 is MNHEY and CDR2 is SMNVEV in the germline V gene (reference sequence). V was shortened by 5 bases and J by 7 bases, with 17 bases between the two germline ends.